The clone carrying this T cell receptor (beta chain) was observed once. Memory CD4+ cells were the fraction left after CD45RA+ naive selection. The data are from a study of shared clonotypes between healthy human individuals. Germline lookup yields CDR1 SGDLS and CDR2 YYNGEE. J lost 3 bases, V lost 3 bases, and 3 bases had no gene match. This CDR3 region has 16 residues. TCRdb's copy holds only in-frame clones and misses some; the assay was immunoSEQ multiplex PCR. The table has roughly 2,300,000 clones, approximately 90% seen once. The clonotype was recovered from a man aged 18 to 30 in good health. Some clones in this sample may be carry-over from other donors' samples. Sequencing input: naive CD4+ T cells from PBMCs. Regarding subset: CD45RA+ positively selected. The chain has TRBV9 and TRBJ2-2, with 12 bases aligning to TRBD2. The CDR3 sequence: CASSAGTSGYTGELFF. In DNA, the CDR3 is TGTGCCAGCAGCGCCGGGACTAGCGGGTACACCGGGGAGCTGTTTTTT.